This record covers a single TCR beta chain. As handled by the study authors: Reference gene primer amplification gave estimated nucleated cell counts. The table came from immunoSEQ multiplex PCR; TCRdb's copy has only in-frame clones and leaves some out. V, J and clone size were drawn from that table, and D and trimming were deduced from the DNA. This table holds 55,000 to 90,000 clones, about nine tenths found once. This sample is drawn from a study of blood T cell repertoires in COVID-19. Study in general: Acute and convalescent COVID-19 samples came from the United States, Italy and Spain. Sources were T cells, B-cell-depleted T cells, or PBMCs; the material itself was cDNA or gDNA.

This CDR3 has 14 residues. Trimming pared 1 base from V and 8 bases from J, leaving 10 bases between. Germline CDR1 and CDR2: SGDLS and YYNGEE. The clonotype comes from a woman aged 55-69 years with acute or convalescent COVID-19. The chain couples TRBV9 to TRBJ1-6; a possible D gene is TRBD1 (6 bases). The sample taken for sequencing was peripheral blood. CDR3 protein: CASSVNRDHSPLHF. CDR3 sequence (DNA): TGTGCCAGCAGCGTAAACAGGGATCATTCACCCCTCCACTTT.